This TCR beta chain comes out of a study of blood T cell repertoires in COVID-19. In regard to this clone: Other nucleotide sequences from this sample produce the same CDR3.

The germline V gene has CDR1 SGHRS and CDR2 YFSETQ. Unmatched junction bases numbered 5, after V lost 4 bases and J lost 8 bases. This CDR3 region has 13 residues. Libraries were prepared by immunoSEQ multiplex PCR; TCRdb keeps only in-frame clonotypes and omits some of them. The sample yields around 330,000 clones, around 90% seen once. The TCR comes from a man aged 55 to 70 who had recovered from COVID-19. The sequencing sample was made of PBMCs or T cells enriched from blood (not recorded which). V usage is TRBV5-1 and J usage is TRBJ1-2, with 10 bases matching TRBD1. CDR3 sequence (DNA): TGCGCCAGCAGCACTGGACAGGGGGACGGCTACACCTTC. It translates to CASSTGQGDGYTF. Together with reference TRBV5-1 and TRBJ1-2, the CDR3 gives the full variable domain: KAGVTQTPRYLIKTRGQQVTLSCSPISGHRSVSWYQQTPGQGLQFLFEYFSETQRNKGNFPGRFSGRQFSNSRSEMNVSTLELGDSALYLCASSTGQGDGYTFGSGTRLTVV.